This T cell receptor beta chain appears in the sequencing data of a study of HIV-infected patients and healthy controls. Study-wide results and limits: Untreated HIV+ repertoires had roughly threefold fewer distinct CDR3s and lower Shannon diversity than healthy controls. Mean usage of eight alpha and eight beta V genes differed significantly in HIV-infected patients versus controls.

V lost 3 bases, J lost 0 bases, and 16 bases lay in between. The CDR3 is 18 amino acids. The germline gives CDR1 SGDLS, CDR2 YYNGEE. All unsorted peripheral T cells were captured because whole blood was used without fractionation. This clonotype is labeled as medium-sized. What it binds is not known. Reverse transcription used about 500 ng RNA and constant-region primers for alpha and beta. Using multiplexing indices, alpha and beta chain libraries were generated apart by chain-specific third strand synthesis. Using its own MiXCR run on the 5' RACE reads, TCRdb lists one record per CDR3 protein. The sample gives roughly 20,000 distinct CDR3 sequences, roughly 9% of which show up once; 5% to 7% is in the top ten.

Sequencing was carried out using blood. The TCR comes from an adult in good health. The chain employs TRBV9 and TRBJ2-6; D is ambiguous. CDR3 sequence reads: CASSDPTIHSSGANVLTF. In DNA, the CDR3 is TGTGCCAGCAGCGACCCCACTATTCACAGCTCTGGGGCCAACGTCCTGACTTTC.